This T cell receptor beta chain comes out of a study of blood T cell repertoires in COVID-19. Sequencing was performed with immunoSEQ multiplex PCR; in TCRdb, only in-frame clones are kept and a portion is missing. The sample yields roughly 87,000 clones, 86% seen once. Looked up from germline, CDR1 is SGHTA and CDR2 is FQGNSA. The CDR3 loop spans 13 amino acids. J was trimmed by 7 bases and V by 5 bases; bases with no gene match: 7. The chain recombines TRBV7-2 with TRBJ1-1; TRBD1 matches at 7 bases. The TCR originated in a human donor in a cohort sampled during active COVID-19. The sample consisted of peripheral blood. CDR3 loop: CASSTRQGGEAFF. The CDR3 nucleotides read TGTGCCAGCAGCACCCGACAGGGCGGTGAAGCTTTCTTT.